This TCR beta chain was profiled in a study of T-cell memory formation after mild COVID-19. Whole-study context: Each donor largely had its own TCR clusters.

Whole-study findings and limits: Some clones that responded turned up in pre-infection memory, which suggests that cross-reactive memory joined in. A balance of CD4 and CD8 characterized clones contracting day 15 to 85, whereas later expanders leaned CD4+.

This clonotype has more than one count but fewer than ten. Its antigen is as yet unknown. CDR1 and CDR2 (germline): SGHRS, YFSETQ. Trimming removed 9 bases from V and 1 base from J, with 20 bases in between. The CDR3 is 15 amino acids. TCRdb passed the 5' RACE reads through MiXCR, listing each CDR3 protein once. The data show 400,000 to 550,000 distinct CDR3 sequences, roughly 25% seen once. J is TRBJ2-7 and V is TRBV5-1, with D possibly being TRBD1 or TRBD2 (5 bases each). Source material: PBMCs or a T cell subset sorted from them (not recorded which). The TCR comes from an adult woman who had mild COVID-19 (a few samples of this study predate the infection). Cell type and time point are not known. In DNA, the CDR3 is TGCGCCACCTCGGTAGTTGGGGGACGATCCTACGAGCAGTACTTC. Translation: CATSVVGGRSYEQYF.